The rows below give T cell receptor beta chains drawn from one sample of a study of blood T cell repertoires in COVID-19. Here immunoSEQ multiplex PCR was the method, and the copy in TCRdb shows in-frame clones only, minus some. The data show some 150,000 clones, roughly 90% seen once. The sequenced sample was peripheral blood. The origin of the receptors is a human donor in a cohort sampled during active COVID-19. Each CDR3 is given with its conserved first and last residue. Fields, in order: D gene, clone size, V gene, J gene, CDR3 DNA, CDR3 protein. The D gene is left open where the match is weak. Some rows have no size entry. The others give once, few or many, or a class for an expanded clone.

TRBD1,.,TRBV28,TRBJ2-7,TGTGCCAGCAGTTTCAGGGGGCCCTCCTACGAGCAGTACTTC,CASSFRGPSYEQYF
.,.,TRBV14,TRBJ1-1,TGTGCCAGCAGCCAAGCCCACGTACTCCCTGAAGCTTTCTTT,CASSQAHVLPEAFF
TRBD1,once,TRBV18,TRBJ2-1,TGTGCCAGCTCACCAGCTGGGACAGCAGACAATGAGCAGTTCTTC,CASSPAGTADNEQFF
TRBD2,.,TRBV18,TRBJ2-7,TGTGCCAGCTCACCACCAGGACTAGCGGGGATCTACGAGCAGTACTTC,CASSPPGLAGIYEQYF
TRBD2,.,TRBV3-1/TRBV3-2,TRBJ2-7,TGTGCCAGCAGCCCCGCTAGCGGGGAATACGAGCAGTACTTC,CASSPASGEYEQYF
TRBD1,.,TRBV12-3/TRBV12-4,TRBJ1-1,TGTGCCAGCAGTTCCACGCGGACAGGGGAAGCTTTCTTT,CASSSTRTGEAFF
TRBD1,once,TRBV7-2,TRBJ2-5,TGTGCCAGCAGCCAGACAGGGGGAGTGGGCCAAGAGACCCAGTACTTC,CASSQTGGVGQETQYF
.,.,TRBV7-6,TRBJ1-3,TGTGCCAGCAAGGAGGCCCTCTCTGGAAACACCATATATTTT,CASKEALSGNTIYF
.,few,TRBV20-1,TRBJ2-3,TGCAGTGCTGAGTCTCAAGATACGCAGTATTTT,CSAESQDTQYF
TRBD2,.,TRBV4-1,TRBJ2-5,TGCGCCAGCAGCCAAGTGGGGCGGGGGGGCCCCCAAGAGACCCAGTACTTC,CASSQVGRGGPQETQYF
.,once,TRBV7-2,TRBJ1-1,TGTGCCAGCAGCTCAAACCAGGGAGGGACAGAAGCTTTCTTT,CASSSNQGGTEAFF
.,few,TRBV30,TRBJ1-5,TGTGCCTGGAGTGTACAAGGTGGAGATCAGCCCCAGCATTTT,CAWSVQGGDQPQHF
.,.,TRBV5-4,TRBJ2-5,TGTGCCAGCTGGAGTTTTGGGCAAGAGACCCAGTACTTC,CASWSFGQETQYF
.,.,TRBV11-2,TRBJ2-1,TGTGCCAGCAGCTGGACGGGGTCCTACAATGAGCAGTTCTTC,CASSWTGSYNEQFF
.,.,TRBV25-1,TRBJ1-2,TGTGCCAGCAGTGAGCAGGGTTATGGCTACACCTTC,CASSEQGYGYTF
TRBD1,.,TRBV7-3,TRBJ2-5,TGTGCCAGCAGCTTAAGGGGGACAGGTGTGGAGACCCAGTACTTC,CASSLRGTGVETQYF
.,.,TRBV28,TRBJ2-3,TGTGCCAGCAGTACACACCTAGGAGCTGGCACAGATACGCAGTATTTT,CASSTHLGAGTDTQYF
.,.,TRBV15,TRBJ2-5,TGTGCCACCAGCAACTTCCGTGAGGAAAGAGAGACCCAGTACTTC,CATSNFREERETQYF
TRBD1,.,TRBV6-6,TRBJ2-3,TGTGCCAGCAGTTACGGGACAGCACACACAGATACGCAGTATTTT,CASSYGTAHTDTQYF
TRBD1,.,TRBV19,TRBJ2-7,TGTGCCAGTGGACAGGGGGTTACCTACGAGCAGTACTTC,CASGQGVTYEQYF